These 15 T cell receptor beta chains came from one sample sequenced in a study of beta chain features in type 1 diabetes. TCRB transcripts that were expressed got sequenced, as all of the isolated RNA had been reverse transcribed. Produced via immunoSEQ multiplex PCR; TCRdb's table is partial and in-frame only. Of approximately 470,000 clones listed, 30% are singletons. The sequenced sample consisted of naive CD4+ T cells from blood. The receptor source for this set is a man aged 18 to 35 in good health.

This chain joins TRBV7-2 and TRBJ2-3; TRBD1 is a possible D gene (6 bases). The CDR3 consists of 19 residues. The germline V and J ends were trimmed by 4 bases and 2 bases, with 25 bases remaining between them. Germline CDR1 reads SGHTA; CDR2 reads FQGNSA. The CDR3 DNA sequence: TGTGCCAGCAGCTCCCTTTGGCCTAGGACAGTGAGAAACACAGATACGCAGTATTTT. This gives the protein CASSSLWPRTVRNTDTQYF.

V gene TRBV7-9 combines with J gene TRBJ2-1, with 9 bases matching TRBD2. The CDR3 runs to 16 residues. Germline assignment: CDR1 SEHNR and CDR2 FQNEAQ (reference sequence). J lost 3 bases, V lost 3 bases, and 6 bases had no gene match. DNA of the CDR3: TGTGCCAGCAGCTTTCCCGGGACTAGCAGCTACAATGAGCAGTTCTTC. It encodes CASSFPGTSSYNEQFF.

For this clone: The same CDR3 is also encoded by other DNA sequences in this sample. The CDR3 here is CASSLSGEETQYF. In DNA, the CDR3 is TGCGCCAGCAGCTTGTCGGGAGAAGAGACCCAGTACTTC. The V call is TRBV5-1, the J call TRBJ2-5; tentative D call: TRBD2 (6 bases). The CDR3 has 13 amino acids. Trimming took off 1 base at V and 3 bases at J, with 7 bases between the two ends. CDR1 and CDR2 from the germline V gene are SGHRS and YFSETQ.

The sample holds a few counts of this clone. The rearrangement links TRBV29-1 to TRBJ1-1; the match to TRBD1 covers 8 bases. Germline loops: CDR1 SQVTM, CDR2 ANQGSEA. The CDR3 is 13 residues long. Germline trimming cut 6 bases from V and 2 bases from J; bases unmatched to any gene: 5. The CDR3 nucleotides read TGCAGCGTACGCAGGGGGCTTAACACTGAAGCTTTCTTT. It specifies CSVRRGLNTEAFF.

This clone was seen a few times. The CDR3 loop reads CASSLLRAGTEAFF. CDR3 DNA: TGTGCCAGCAGCTTGCTCCGGGCGGGCACTGAAGCTTTCTTT. The J gene is TRBJ1-1, the V gene TRBV7-8; D is undetermined. Germline CDR1 and CDR2: SGHVS and FQNEAQ. The CDR3 covers 14 residues. Trimming took off 3 bases at V and 4 bases at J, with 12 bases between the two ends. The full variable domain, its missing parts supplied by reference TRBV7-8 and TRBJ1-1, is GAGVSQSPRYKVAKRGQDVALRCDPISGHVSLFWYQQALGQGPEFLTYFQNEAQLDKSGLPSDRFFAERPEGSVSTLKIQRTQQEDSAVYLCASSLLRAGTEAFFGQGTRLTVV.

The chain links TRBV7-9 to TRBJ2-7; 8 nucleotides line up with TRBD2. The CDR3 spans 12 residues. Germline CDR1 and CDR2: SEHNR and FQNEAQ (reference sequence). Losses at the gene ends were 11 bases for V and 10 bases for J; bases not matched to a gene: 13. The CDR3: CAVGMAGGEQYF. The CDR3 region has the DNA TGTGCCGTGGGGATGGCGGGAGGTGAACAGTACTTC.

This clone was recorded once. V gene TRBV7-9 combines with J gene TRBJ2-7; 9 bases are a match to TRBD1. This CDR3 region has 14 residues. V shed 4 bases and J 5 bases; nucleotides not matched to a gene: 6. Germline V lookup: CDR1 SEHNR, CDR2 FQNEAQ (reference sequence). CDR3: CASSSRQGVDEQYF. For the CDR3, the DNA is TGTGCCAGCAGCTCCCGACAGGGGGTCGACGAGCAGTACTTC.

This chain links TRBV29-1 with TRBJ2-5; the D gene is possibly TRBD1 (5 bases). From germline, CDR1 is SQVTM and CDR2 ANQGSEA. The CDR3 is 13 amino acids. V was shortened by 8 bases and J by 5 bases, with 18 bases between the two germline ends. Written as DNA, the CDR3 is TGCAGCTCGATAGGGGCAGGTACGGAGACCCAGTACTTC. Encoded protein: CSSIGAGTETQYF. The full variable domain, in which reference TRBV29-1 and TRBJ2-5 provide the parts outside the CDR3, is SAVISQKPSRDICQRGTSLTIQCQVDSQVTMMFWYRQQPGQSLTLIATANQGSEATYESGFVIDKFPISRPNLTFSTLTVSNMSPEDSSIYLCSSIGAGTETQYFGPGTRLLVL.

This clone was detected only a few times. The chain carries TRBV30 and TRBJ2-5, with D possibly TRBD1 on 6 matching bases. The CDR3 has 13 amino acids. The germline gives CDR1 GTSNPN, CDR2 SVGIG (reference sequence). V shed 2 bases and J shed 0 bases, with 7 bases lying between them. Here the CDR3 reads CAWSRGNQETQYF. CDR3 nucleotide sequence: TGTGCCTGGAGTAGGGGGAACCAAGAGACCCAGTACTTC.

The J gene is TRBJ2-5, the V gene TRBV29-1, with a possible D match to TRBD1 (6 bases). Trimming pared 4 bases from V and 4 bases from J, leaving 10 bases between. CDR1 and CDR2 from the germline V gene are SQVTM and ANQGSEA. The CDR3 spans 12 residues. The CDR3 nucleotides read TGCAGCGTTGTCGGACAGACAGAGACCCAGTACTTC. This gives the protein CSVVGQTETQYF.

The chain couples TRBV7-9 to TRBJ2-7; possibly TRBD1 or TRBD2 for D (5 bases each). The CDR3 length is 15 residues. Looked up from germline, CDR1 is SEHNR and CDR2 is FQNEAQ (reference sequence). Trimming took 6 bases from V and 3 from J, leaving 18 bases between them. The CDR3 here is CASSRLGTANYEQYF. CDR3 sequence (DNA): TGTGCCAGCAGTCGCTTAGGGACGGCGAACTACGAGCAGTACTTC.

V is TRBV7-8 and J is TRBJ2-7; tentative D call: TRBD2 (5 bases). The CDR3 is 15 residues long. Trimming cost V 2 bases and J 0 bases, with 11 bases left between them. Per germline, CDR1 SGHVS and CDR2 FQNEAQ. The CDR3 loop reads CASSLMATSSYEQYF. In DNA, the CDR3 is TGTGCCAGCAGCTTAATGGCCACTAGCTCCTACGAGCAGTACTTC.

This clone was counted a few times. Here the CDR3 DNA reads TGTGCCTGGAGCTACCAGGGTTACGAGCAGTACTTC. Protein product: CAWSYQGYEQYF. The chain employs TRBV30 and TRBJ2-7; possible D gene TRBD1, 5 bases. The CDR3 totals 12 residues. Germline loops: CDR1 GTSNPN, CDR2 SVGIG (reference sequence). V shed 3 bases and J shed 4 bases, with 10 bases lying between them.

The chain uses TRBV29-1 and TRBJ1-5; 9 nucleotides agree with TRBD1. With V trimmed by 0 bases and J by 12 bases, 3 bases remained unmatched. Looked up from germline, CDR1 is SQVTM and CDR2 is ANQGSEA. This CDR3 spans 12 amino acids. The DNA for the CDR3 is TGCAGCGTTGAAGAAGGGACAGGGCGCCAGCATTTT. Protein: CSVEEGTGRQHF.

J is TRBJ2-7 and V is TRBV30; no definite D call. Germline V lookup: CDR1 GTSNPN, CDR2 SVGIG (reference sequence). Trimming took off 0 bases at V and 2 bases at J, with 17 bases between the two ends. This CDR3 is built from 16 residues. The CDR3 DNA follows: TGTGCCTGGAGTGTACGCCACTTCGTAGGTCCCTACGAGCAGTACTTC. This translates into CAWSVRHFVGPYEQYF.